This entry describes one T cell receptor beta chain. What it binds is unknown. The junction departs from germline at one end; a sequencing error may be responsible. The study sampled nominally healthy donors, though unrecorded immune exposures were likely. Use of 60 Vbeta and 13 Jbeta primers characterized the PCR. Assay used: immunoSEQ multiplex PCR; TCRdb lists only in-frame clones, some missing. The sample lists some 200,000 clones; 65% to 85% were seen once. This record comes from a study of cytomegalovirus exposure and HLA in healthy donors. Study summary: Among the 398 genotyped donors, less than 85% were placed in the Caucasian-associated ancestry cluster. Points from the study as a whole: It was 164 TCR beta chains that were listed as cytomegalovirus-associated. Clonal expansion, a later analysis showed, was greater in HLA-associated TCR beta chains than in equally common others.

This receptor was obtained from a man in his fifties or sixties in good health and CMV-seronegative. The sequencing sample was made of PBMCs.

The CDR3 coding sequence is TGTTCCAGCAGCTTATGGGCCAGCTCGAACACTGAAGCTTTCTTT. Translated, it gives CSSSLWASSNTEAFF. V usage is TRBV7-9 and J usage is TRBJ1-1; no reliable D call. Germline V lookup: CDR1 SEHNR, CDR2 FQNEAQ (reference sequence). The CDR3 runs to 15 residues.